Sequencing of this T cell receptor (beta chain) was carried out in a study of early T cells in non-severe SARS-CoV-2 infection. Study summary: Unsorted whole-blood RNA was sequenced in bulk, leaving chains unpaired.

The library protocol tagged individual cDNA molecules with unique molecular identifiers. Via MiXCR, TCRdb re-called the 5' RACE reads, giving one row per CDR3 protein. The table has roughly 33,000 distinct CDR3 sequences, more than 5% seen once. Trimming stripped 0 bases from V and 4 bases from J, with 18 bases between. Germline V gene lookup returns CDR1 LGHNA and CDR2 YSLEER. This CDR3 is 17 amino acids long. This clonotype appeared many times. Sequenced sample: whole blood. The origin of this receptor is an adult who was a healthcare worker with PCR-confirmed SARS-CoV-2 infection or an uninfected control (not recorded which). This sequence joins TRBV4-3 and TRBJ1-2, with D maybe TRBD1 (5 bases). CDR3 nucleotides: TGCGCCAGCAGCCAAGATCCGGGGGTTACTGGGAGCTATGGCTACACCTTC. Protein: CASSQDPGVTGSYGYTF.